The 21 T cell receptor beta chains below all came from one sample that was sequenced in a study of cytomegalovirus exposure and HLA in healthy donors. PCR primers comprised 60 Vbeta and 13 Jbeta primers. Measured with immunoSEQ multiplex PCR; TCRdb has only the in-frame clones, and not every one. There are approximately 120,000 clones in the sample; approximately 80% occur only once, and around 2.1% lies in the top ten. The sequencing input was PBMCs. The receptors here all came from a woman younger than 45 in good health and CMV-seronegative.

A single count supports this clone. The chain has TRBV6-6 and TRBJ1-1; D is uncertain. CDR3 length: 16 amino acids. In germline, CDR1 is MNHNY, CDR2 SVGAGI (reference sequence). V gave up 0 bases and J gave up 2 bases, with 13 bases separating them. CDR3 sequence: CASSYSPRTKNTEAFF. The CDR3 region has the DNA TGTGCCAGCAGTTACTCCCCGCGCACCAAAAACACTGAAGCTTTCTTT.

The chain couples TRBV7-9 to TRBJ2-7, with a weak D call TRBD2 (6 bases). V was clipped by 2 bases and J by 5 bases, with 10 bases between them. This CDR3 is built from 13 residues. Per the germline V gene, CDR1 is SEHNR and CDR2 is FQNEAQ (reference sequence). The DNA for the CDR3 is TGTGCCAGCAGCTTACGGGGGATCCACGAGCAGTACTTC. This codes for CASSLRGIHEQYF.

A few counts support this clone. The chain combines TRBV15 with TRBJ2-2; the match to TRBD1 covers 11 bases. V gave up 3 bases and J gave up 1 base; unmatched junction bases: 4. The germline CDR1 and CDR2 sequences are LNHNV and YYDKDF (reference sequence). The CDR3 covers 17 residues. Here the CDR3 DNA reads TGTGCCACCAGCAGCGGACAGGGGGCAATGAACACCGGGGAGCTGTTTTTT. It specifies CATSSGQGAMNTGELFF.

The CDR3 protein is CASNSGSRHTF. The CDR3 region has the DNA TGCGCCAGCAATTCCGGTTCTAGGCACACCTTC. V is TRBV5-1 and J is TRBJ1-2; unclear D gene. Germline CDR1 is SGHRS and CDR2 is YFSETQ. V lost 6 bases and J lost 12, with 15 bases in between. This CDR3 is 11 amino acids long.

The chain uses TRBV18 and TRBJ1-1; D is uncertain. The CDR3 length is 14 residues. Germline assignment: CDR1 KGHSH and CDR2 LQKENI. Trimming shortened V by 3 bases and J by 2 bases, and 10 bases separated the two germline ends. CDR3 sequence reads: CASSPGRGNTEAFF. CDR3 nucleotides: TGTGCCAGCTCACCGGGGAGAGGAAACACTGAAGCTTTCTTT.

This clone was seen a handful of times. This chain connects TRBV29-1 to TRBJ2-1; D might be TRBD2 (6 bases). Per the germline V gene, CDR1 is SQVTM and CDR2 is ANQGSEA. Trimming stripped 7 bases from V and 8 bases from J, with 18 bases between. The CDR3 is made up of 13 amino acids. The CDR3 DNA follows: TGCAGCGGCCCATCGGGATCGGGGGATGAGCAGTTCTTC. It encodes CSGPSGSGDEQFF.

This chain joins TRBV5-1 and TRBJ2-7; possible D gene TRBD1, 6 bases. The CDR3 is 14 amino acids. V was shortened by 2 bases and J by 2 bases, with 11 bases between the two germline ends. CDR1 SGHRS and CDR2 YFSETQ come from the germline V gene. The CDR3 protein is CASSFNTGPYEQYF. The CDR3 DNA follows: TGCGCCAGCAGCTTTAACACAGGGCCCTACGAGCAGTACTTC.

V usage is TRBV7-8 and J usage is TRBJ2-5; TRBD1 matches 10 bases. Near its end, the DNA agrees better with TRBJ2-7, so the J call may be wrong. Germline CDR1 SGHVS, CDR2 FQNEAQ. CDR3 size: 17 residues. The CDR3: CASSLEATGGLSYEQYF. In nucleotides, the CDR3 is TGTGCCAGCAGCTTGGAAGCGACAGGGGGCCTCTCCTACGAGCAGTACTTC.

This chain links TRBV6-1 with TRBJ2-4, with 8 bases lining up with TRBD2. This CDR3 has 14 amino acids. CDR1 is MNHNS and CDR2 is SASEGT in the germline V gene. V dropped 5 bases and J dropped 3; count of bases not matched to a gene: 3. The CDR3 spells CASSIAGIKNIQYF. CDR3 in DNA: TGTGCCAGCAGTATAGCGGGAATCAAAAACATTCAGTACTTC.

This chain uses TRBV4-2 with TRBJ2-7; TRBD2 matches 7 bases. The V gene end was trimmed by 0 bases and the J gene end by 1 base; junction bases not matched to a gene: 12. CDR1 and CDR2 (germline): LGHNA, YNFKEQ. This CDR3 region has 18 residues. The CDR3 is CASSQDKRGPENSYEQYF. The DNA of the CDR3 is TGTGCCAGCAGCCAAGATAAGCGGGGCCCTGAAAATTCCTACGAGCAGTACTTC.

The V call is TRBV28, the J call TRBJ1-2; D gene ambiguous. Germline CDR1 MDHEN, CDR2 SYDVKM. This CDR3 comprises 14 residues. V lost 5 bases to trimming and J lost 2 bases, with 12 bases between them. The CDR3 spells CASSQWPGNYGYTF. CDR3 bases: TGTGCCAGCAGTCAATGGCCGGGGAACTATGGCTACACCTTC.

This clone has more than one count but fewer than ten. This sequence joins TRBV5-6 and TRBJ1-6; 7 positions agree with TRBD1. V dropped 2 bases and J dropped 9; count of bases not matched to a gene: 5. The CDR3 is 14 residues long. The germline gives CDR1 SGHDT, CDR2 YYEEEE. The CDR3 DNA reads TGTGCCAGCAGCTTCGGCCAGGGGGGTTCACCCCTCCACTTT. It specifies CASSFGQGGSPLHF.

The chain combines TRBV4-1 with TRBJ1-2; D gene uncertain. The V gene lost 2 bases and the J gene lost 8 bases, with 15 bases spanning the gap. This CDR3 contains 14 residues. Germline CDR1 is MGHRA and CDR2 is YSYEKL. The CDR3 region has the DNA TGCGCCAGCAGCCAATCCCTTGGCAGTCAGGGCTACACCTTC. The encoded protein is CASSQSLGSQGYTF.

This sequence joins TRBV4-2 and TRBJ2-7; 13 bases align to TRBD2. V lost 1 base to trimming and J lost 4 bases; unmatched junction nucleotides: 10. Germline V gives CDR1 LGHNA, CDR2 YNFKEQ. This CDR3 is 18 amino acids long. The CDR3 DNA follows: TGTGCCAGCAGCCAAGGGGGGACTAGCGGGACGCCATCTTACGAGCAGTACTTC. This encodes CASSQGGTSGTPSYEQYF.

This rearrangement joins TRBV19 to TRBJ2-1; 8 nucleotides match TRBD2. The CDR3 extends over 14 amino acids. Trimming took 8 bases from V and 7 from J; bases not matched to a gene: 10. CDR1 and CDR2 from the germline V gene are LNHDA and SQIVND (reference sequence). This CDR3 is CASRQAGVGNEQFF. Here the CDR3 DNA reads TGTGCCAGTCGGCAAGCGGGAGTAGGGAATGAGCAGTTCTTC.

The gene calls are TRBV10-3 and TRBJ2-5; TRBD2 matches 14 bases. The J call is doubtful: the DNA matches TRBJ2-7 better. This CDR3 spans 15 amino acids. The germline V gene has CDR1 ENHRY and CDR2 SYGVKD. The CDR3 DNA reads TGTGCCATCAGAGGGACTAGCGGGAGTGTCGACGAGCAGTACTTC. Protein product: CAIRGTSGSVDEQYF.

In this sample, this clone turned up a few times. CDR3 region: CASSPDRSYEQYF. Here the CDR3 DNA reads TGTGCCAGCAGCCCCGACAGGTCTTACGAGCAGTACTTC. This chain joins TRBV7-2 and TRBJ2-7, with D perhaps matching TRBD1 (6 bases). The V and J ends lost 5 bases and 4 bases respectively, with 12 bases between them. The length of the CDR3 is 13 residues. Germline CDR1 SGHTA, CDR2 FQGNSA.

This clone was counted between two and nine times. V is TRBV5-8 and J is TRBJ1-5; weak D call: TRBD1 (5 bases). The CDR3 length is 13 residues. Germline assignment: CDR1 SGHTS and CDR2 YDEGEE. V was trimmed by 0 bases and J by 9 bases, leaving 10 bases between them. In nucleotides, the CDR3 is TGTGCCAGCAGCTTGGACGGGGGGTCGCCCCAGCATTTT. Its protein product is CASSLDGGSPQHF. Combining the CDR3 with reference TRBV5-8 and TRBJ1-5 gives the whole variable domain EAGVTQSPTHLIKTRGQQATLRCSPISGHTSVYWYQQALGLGLQFLLWYDEGEERNRGNFPPRFSGRQFPNYSSELNVNALELEDSALYLCASSLDGGSPQHFGDGTRLSIL.

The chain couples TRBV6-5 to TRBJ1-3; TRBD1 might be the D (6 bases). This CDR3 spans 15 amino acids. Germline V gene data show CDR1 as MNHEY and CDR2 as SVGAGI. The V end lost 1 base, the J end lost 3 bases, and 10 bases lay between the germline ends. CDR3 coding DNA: TGTGCCAGCAGTTACTACGGGACACATGGAAACACCATATATTTT. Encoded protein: CASSYYGTHGNTIYF.

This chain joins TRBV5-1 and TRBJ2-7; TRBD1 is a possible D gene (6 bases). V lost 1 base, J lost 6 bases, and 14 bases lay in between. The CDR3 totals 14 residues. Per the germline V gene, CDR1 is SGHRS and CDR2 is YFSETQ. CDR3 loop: CASSLSTGPPEQYF. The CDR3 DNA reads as TGCGCCAGCAGCTTGAGTACAGGGCCGCCCGAGCAGTACTTC.

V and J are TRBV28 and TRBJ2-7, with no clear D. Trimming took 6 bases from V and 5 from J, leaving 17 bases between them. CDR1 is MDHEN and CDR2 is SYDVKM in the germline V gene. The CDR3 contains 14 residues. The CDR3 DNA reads TGTGCCAGCAGCATCCCGAGAATAGTGAACGAGCAGTACTTC. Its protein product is CASSIPRIVNEQYF.